The 15 T cell receptor beta chains below come from one sample, sequenced in a study of T-cell memory formation after mild COVID-19. TCRdb fed the 5' RACE reads into MiXCR, producing one record per CDR3 protein. The sample comprises 200,000 to 250,000 distinct CDR3 sequences, approximately 9% of which are singletons, and around 23% rests with the top ten. Source material: PBMCs or a T cell subset sorted from them (not recorded which). The receptor source for this set is a man in his late teens or twenties who had mild COVID-19 (a few samples of this study predate the infection). Cell type and time point are not known.

Written as DNA, the CDR3 is TGTGCCAGCAGCCAAGATCGGTGGTCAGGGAACACCGGGGAGCTGTTTTTT. Protein sequence: CASSQDRWSGNTGELFF. The chain employs TRBV4-2 and TRBJ2-2; D not certain. Germline CDR1 LGHNA, CDR2 YNFKEQ. This CDR3 region has 17 residues. V dropped 0 bases and J dropped 1 base, with 12 bases sitting between them.

This chain uses TRBV20-1 with TRBJ2-1; tentative D call: TRBD2 (6 bases). Germline CDR1 and CDR2: DFQATT and SNEGSKA (reference sequence). This CDR3 is built from 14 residues. CDR3 protein: CSAQTRPVANEQFF. CDR3 sequence (DNA): TGCAGCGCCCAGACTAGGCCTGTGGCCAATGAGCAGTTCTTC.

The CDR3 sequence: CASSQAWGLNTEAFF. As DNA, the CDR3 is TGCGCCAGCAGCCAAGCTTGGGGACTGAACACTGAAGCTTTCTTT. The chain carries TRBV4-1 and TRBJ1-1, with D perhaps TRBD1 (5 bases). The CDR3 is 15 residues long. V was clipped by 1 base and J by 0 bases, with 9 bases between them. The germline V gene has CDR1 MGHRA and CDR2 YSYEKL.

This clonotype was seen many times. The rearrangement uses TRBV11-2 and TRBJ1-1, with D possibly being TRBD1 (6 bases). CDR3 size: 14 residues. Germline assignment: CDR1 SGHAT and CDR2 FQNNGV. V lost 4 bases to trimming and J lost 4 bases, with 13 bases between them. The CDR3 reads CASSWGAGSTEAFF. For the CDR3, the DNA is TGTGCCAGCAGCTGGGGGGCTGGGAGCACTGAAGCTTTCTTT.

J is TRBJ1-4 and V is TRBV29-1; D gene uncertain. The CDR3 runs 14 residues. Germline V gene sequence: CDR1 SQVTM, CDR2 ANQGSEA. V lost 1 base, J lost 4 bases, and 10 bases lay in between. This CDR3 is CSVEVQTLNEKLFF. The CDR3 coding sequence is TGCAGCGTTGAAGTTCAGACTCTTAATGAAAAACTGTTTTTT.

This clonotype was detected a few times. V and J are TRBV6-1 and TRBJ1-1; D is perhaps TRBD1 (6 bases). CDR1 is MNHNS, CDR2 SASEGT, per germline. This CDR3 comprises 14 residues. V was shortened by 10 bases and J by 3 bases, with 18 bases between the two germline ends. CDR3 region: CAMQGSGGDTEAFF. In DNA, the CDR3 is TGTGCCATGCAGGGGAGCGGGGGCGACACTGAAGCTTTCTTT.

The chain uses TRBV7-2 and TRBJ2-7; TRBD1 aligns across 10 bases. Germline V gene sequence: CDR1 SGHTA, CDR2 FQGNSA. V lost 5 bases, J lost 6 bases, and 7 bases stayed unmatched. The CDR3 runs 14 residues. CDR3 in DNA: TGTGCCAGCAGCGTCCGACAGGGGGCTGGCGAGCAGTACTTC. Its translation is CASSVRQGAGEQYF.

This clonotype was counted only a few times. The chain joins TRBV20-1 to TRBJ1-1; 8 bases align to TRBD1. Germline V CDR1 and CDR2: DFQATT, SNEGSKA (reference sequence). This CDR3 comprises 14 residues. The V gene end was trimmed by 6 bases and the J gene end by 1 base; junction bases not matched to a gene: 7. Here the CDR3 reads CSAPPGTGNTEAFF. The CDR3 DNA reads as TGCAGTGCACCACCCGGGACAGGGAACACTGAAGCTTTCTTT.

This clonotype has more than one count but fewer than ten. V gene TRBV5-1 combines with J gene TRBJ1-4; a possible D gene is TRBD1 (6 bases). The CDR3 spans 15 residues. From germline, CDR1 is SGHRS and CDR2 YFSETQ. Trimming removed 5 bases from V and 3 bases from J, with 14 bases in between. The CDR3 reads CASSDPGQANEKLFF. Here the CDR3 DNA reads TGCGCCAGCAGTGATCCGGGACAAGCTAATGAAAAACTGTTTTTT.

This clonotype appeared a few times. The V call is TRBV5-1, the J call TRBJ2-3, with TRBD2 matching over 12 bases. The CDR3 extends over 16 amino acids. CDR1 is SGHRS and CDR2 is YFSETQ in the germline V gene. Trimming cost V 4 bases and J 0 bases; bases outside gene matches: 3. CDR3 in amino acids: CASSTGLAGSTDTQYF. The CDR3 DNA is TGCGCCAGCAGCACCGGACTAGCGGGGAGCACAGATACGCAGTATTTT.

This clonotype occurred many times. V usage is TRBV7-3 and J usage is TRBJ2-7; 8 nucleotides line up with TRBD1. The V and J ends lost 5 bases and 5 bases, in that order; junction bases with no gene match: 8. Germline CDR1 SGHTA, CDR2 FQGTGA. The CDR3 totals 14 residues. The CDR3 DNA sequence: TGTGCCAGCAGCCGAACAGGGGGGTCAGACGAGCAGTACTTC. Protein: CASSRTGGSDEQYF. The entire variable domain, with the rest obtained from reference TRBV7-3 and TRBJ2-7, is as follows: GAGVSQTPSNKVTEKGKYVELRCDPISGHTALYWYRQSLGQGPEFLIYFQGTGAADDSGLPNDRFFAVRPEGSVSTLKIQRTERGDSAVYLCASSRTGGSDEQYFGPGTRLTVT.

The rearrangement joins TRBV7-2 to TRBJ2-3, with 10 bases lining up with TRBD1. Germline CDR1 and CDR2: SGHTA and FQGNSA. This CDR3 is built from 18 residues. J was trimmed by 4 bases and V by 1 base; bases with no gene match: 11. As DNA, the CDR3 is TGTGCCAGCAGCTTAGATGGGGACAGGGGTATAAGGGCAGATACGCAGTATTTT. The encoded protein is CASSLDGDRGIRADTQYF.

The chain is built from TRBV10-2 and TRBJ2-7; a weak D match, TRBD2 (5 bases). Germline CDR1 is WSHSY and CDR2 is SAAADI. Trimming pared 6 bases from V and 2 bases from J, leaving 11 bases between. The CDR3 has 13 residues. Written as DNA, the CDR3 is TGCGCCAGCAGCGACTATCCCCCCTACGAGCAGTACTTC. This sequence encodes CASSDYPPYEQYF.

The genes are TRBV29-1 and TRBJ2-5; the match to TRBD2 covers 7 bases. CDR3 length equals 13 residues. From germline, CDR1 is SQVTM and CDR2 ANQGSEA. Germline trimming cut 7 bases from V and 5 bases from J; bases unmatched to any gene: 10. The CDR3: CSATGGGRETQYF. The CDR3 DNA sequence: TGCAGCGCCACGGGAGGCGGCCGGGAGACCCAGTACTTC.

The J gene is TRBJ2-1, the V gene TRBV6-4; D might be TRBD1 or TRBD2, each matching 5 bases. The ends were cut back, 4 bases at V and 5 bases at J, with 15 bases in the middle. Germline V CDR1 and CDR2: MRHNA, SNTAGT. The CDR3 contains 15 residues. CDR3 amino acids: CASSASQGVHNEQFF. The CDR3 nucleotides are TGTGCCAGCAGTGCCTCGCAGGGAGTCCACAATGAGCAGTTCTTC.